This T cell receptor beta chain derives from a study of persistence of HIV-infected CD4 T cells. About the study: Donors had been on suppressive ART for a median of around eight years.

This clone was counted once. Its antigen is unknown. Study findings and constraints: TCR oligoclonality correlated with proviral oligoclonality in the same sorted populations.

This was the immunoSEQ version 4 assay in survey mode. Libraries were prepared by immunoSEQ multiplex PCR; TCRdb keeps only in-frame clonotypes and omits some of them. This sample has 43,000 or so clones; around 89% occur once, and the top ten carry 1%. V was trimmed by 5 bases and J by 1 base, leaving 17 bases between them. Germline V gives CDR1 SGHTA, CDR2 FQGNSA. The CDR3 runs to 16 residues. Nonspecific anti-CD3/anti-CD28 bead stimulation represents the broad CD4+ T cell repertoire. Sorting selected CD4+ T cells upregulating both CD40 ligand and CD69. PBMCs were depleted of CD8+ T cells before stimulation. Anti-CD28/CD49d costimulation, CD40-blocking antibody and enfuvirtide were given to CD8-depleted PBMCs for 18 hours.

The source was CD4+ T cells sorted from PBMCs after approximately 19-hour stimulation, collected from a patient who received antiretroviral therapy. The TCR comes from an adult man with HIV who was CMV-seropositive. The J gene is TRBJ1-2, the V gene TRBV7-2; a weak D match, TRBD1 (5 bases). The CDR3 region is CASSPRGTGVNYGYTF. As DNA, the CDR3 is TGTGCCAGCAGCCCTCGTGGGACGGGGGTTAACTATGGCTACACCTTC.